A single sample gave rise to the 15 T cell receptor beta chains below, sequenced in a study of CD8 T cells in ankylosing spondylitis. TCRdb re-called the 5' RACE reads through MiXCR, storing one row per CDR3 protein. The sample lists 150,000 to 200,000 distinct CDR3 sequences, 9.8% occurring once. Material for sequencing was blood, either unsorted or a sorted T cell fraction (not recorded which). These receptors were taken from a female donor with ankylosing spondylitis or in good health (not recorded which).

This clonotype was seen more than once but under ten times. The chain employs TRBV19 and TRBJ2-7; D is perhaps TRBD1 or TRBD2 (5 bases each). The CDR3 loop spans 13 amino acids. The germline CDR1 and CDR2 sequences are LNHDA and SQIVND (reference sequence). V was trimmed by 5 bases and J by 7 bases, leaving 15 bases between them. The CDR3 bases are TGTGCCAGTAGTTTACGGGACGGCCGGGAGCAGTACTTC. Protein product: CASSLRDGREQYF.

This clonotype has more than one count but fewer than ten. Written as DNA, the CDR3 is TGTGCCAGCAGCCTCGGGGGGCCGGGACTAGCGGGAGAAAGGTCCTACAATGAGCAGTTCTTC. Its translation is CASSLGGPGLAGERSYNEQFF. This sequence joins TRBV11-2 and TRBJ2-1, with 14 positions matching TRBD2. This CDR3 spans 21 amino acids. Germline assignment: CDR1 SGHAT and CDR2 FQNNGV. The J segment lost 1 base and the V segment lost 5 bases, leaving 16 bases of the junction unmatched.

This clonotype showed up just a few times. The V and J genes are TRBV4-1 and TRBJ1-3; D is unclear. The V gene's germline CDR1 is MGHRA and CDR2 YSYEKL. The CDR3 has 15 residues. Trimming left V 2 bases short and J 0 bases short, with 8 bases between. CDR3 bases: TGCGCCAGCAGCCAAAACATCGACTCTGGAAACACCATATATTTT. Amino acid sequence: CASSQNIDSGNTIYF.

In its sample, this clonotype ranks as medium-sized. J is TRBJ2-1 and V is TRBV25-1; 9 nucleotides line up with TRBD2. V lost 6 bases and J lost 4; bases outside the gene matches: 4. CDR1 and CDR2 from the germline V gene are MGHDK and SYGVNS. The CDR3 is 14 residues long. The CDR3 loop is CASRLAGEYNEQFF. The CDR3 region has the DNA TGTGCCAGCAGATTAGCGGGAGAGTACAATGAGCAGTTCTTC.

The CDR3 region has the DNA TGTGCCAGCAGCTTCCATAGCGGACCCTACGAGCAGTACTTC. Translating gives CASSFHSGPYEQYF. This sequence joins TRBV11-2 and TRBJ2-7; TRBD2 might be the D (6 bases). Germline V lookup: CDR1 SGHAT, CDR2 FQNNGV. Between the trimmed V and J ends, which lost 3 bases and 2 bases, there was a span of 11 bases. CDR3 size: 14 residues.

Only a few counts were recorded for this clonotype. The V call is TRBV10-2, the J call TRBJ1-5, with TRBD1 as a possible D gene (5 bases). V lost 10 bases, J lost 8 bases, and 15 bases lay in between. The germline V gene encodes CDR1 WSHSY and CDR2 SAAADI. CDR3 size: 12 residues. In DNA form, the CDR3 reads TGCGCCACGTTTGGGGGAACGGAGCCCCAGCATTTT. It specifies CATFGGTEPQHF.

This clonotype was recorded at least ten times. The V call is TRBV25-1, the J call TRBJ1-1; the D gene is possibly TRBD1 (5 bases). CDR1 is MGHDK, CDR2 SYGVNS, per germline. The CDR3 runs 11 residues. V lost 6 bases to trimming and J lost 6 bases, with 8 bases between them. The CDR3 DNA sequence: TGTGCCAGCAGCGGGGGAGCTGAAGCTTTCTTT. Residues: CASSGGAEAFF. Variable domain in full (rest from reference TRBV25-1 and TRBJ1-1): EADIYQTPRYLVIGTGKKITLECSQTMGHDKMYWYQQDPGMELHLIHYSYGVNSTEKGDLSSESTVSRIRTEHFPLTLESARPSHTSQYLCASSGGAEAFFGQGTRLTVV.

In regard to this clonotype: A single base separates this from a much larger clone, so it may be a read error. The CDR3 ends on some other residue instead of the conserved phenylalanine or tryptophan, so this is likely a read error. V usage is TRBV4-3 and J usage is TRBJ2-1; the D gene is possibly TRBD2 (6 bases). Trimming pared 0 bases from V and 4 bases from J, leaving 10 bases between. The CDR3 has 15 amino acids. The V gene's germline CDR1 is LGHNA and CDR2 YSLEER. The CDR3 DNA is TGCGCCAGCAGCCAAGAGGGGGGAGTGTACAATGAGCAGTTCGTC. It translates to CASSQEGGVYNEQFV.

The chain couples TRBV28 to TRBJ1-4, with D unresolved. The germline V and J ends were trimmed by 0 bases and 12 bases, with 8 bases remaining between them. This CDR3 has 12 residues. Looked up from germline, CDR1 is MDHEN and CDR2 is SYDVKM. CDR3 DNA sequence: TGTGCCAGCAGTTTATGGGGAGAAGAACTGTTTTTT. Residues: CASSLWGEELFF.

The chain links TRBV7-9 to TRBJ2-1; TRBD2 matches 7 bases. V was pared by 4 bases and J by 6 bases, with 9 bases of the junction left unmatched. Germline V gene data show CDR1 as SEHNR and CDR2 as FQNEAQ (reference sequence). This CDR3 has 15 amino acids. The CDR3 DNA follows: TGTGCCAGCAGCTCCGGGACTACCTTCTTCAATGAGCAGTTCTTC. This codes for CASSSGTTFFNEQFF. Using reference TRBV7-9 and TRBJ2-1 for the parts outside the CDR3, the full variable domain is DTGVSQNPRHKITKRGQNVTFRCDPISEHNRLYWYRQTLGQGPEFLTYFQNEAQLEKSRLLSDRFSAERPKGSFSTLEIQRTEQGDSAMYLCASSSGTTFFNEQFFGPGTRLTVL.

This clonotype was counted many times. The CDR3 nucleotides read TGTGCCAGCAGTCAGACAGGGTTGGGCGGGGAGCTGTTTTTT. Protein product: CASSQTGLGGELFF. The genes are TRBV12-3 or TRBV12-4 and TRBJ2-2, with 7 bases lining up with TRBD1. The CDR3 is made up of 14 amino acids. Losses at the gene ends were 5 bases for V and 7 bases for J; bases not matched to a gene: 7.

This clonotype has just a few counts. This chain links TRBV7-6 with TRBJ1-1; D may be TRBD1 (5 bases). V shed 3 bases and J shed 4 bases, with 9 bases lying between them. This CDR3 has 13 amino acids. Germline values: CDR1 SGHVS, CDR2 FNYEAQ. The CDR3 is CASSFGGSTEAFF. The CDR3 bases are TGTGCCAGCAGCTTCGGGGGGAGCACTGAAGCTTTCTTT.

V gene TRBV6-1 combines with J gene TRBJ2-2; perhaps TRBD1 as D (6 bases). CDR3 length: 13 amino acids. V lost 3 bases and J lost 5, with 7 bases in between. CDR1 is MNHNS and CDR2 is SASEGT in the germline V gene. The DNA for the CDR3 is TGTGCCAGCAGTGACAGGGGTACCGGGGAGCTGTTTTTT. Translation: CASSDRGTGELFF.

This clonotype occurred a few times. V gene TRBV5-5 combines with J gene TRBJ2-7; D is ambiguous. The CDR3 runs to 12 residues. Germline values: CDR1 SGHKS, CDR2 YYEKEE (reference sequence). V was trimmed by 5 bases and J by 6 bases, leaving 12 bases between them. The CDR3 DNA is TGTGCCAGCAGTCATTTCGACCCCGAGCAGTACTTC. It specifies CASSHFDPEQYF.

This clonotype was detected only a few times. The genes are TRBV28 and TRBJ1-2; TRBD1 agrees at 8 bases. CDR3 length equals 14 residues. J was trimmed by 7 bases and V by 3 bases; bases with no gene match: 7. Germline CDR1 and CDR2: MDHEN and SYDVKM. The CDR3 DNA reads TGTGCCAGCAGTTTCTCCCCAGGGGGCGGTGGCTACACCTTC. This gives the protein CASSFSPGGGGYTF.